The source of this TCR beta chain is a study of cytomegalovirus exposure and HLA in healthy donors. The CDR3 is 13 residues long. Germline V CDR1 and CDR2: LNHDA, SQIVND (reference sequence). J lost 7 bases, V lost 3 bases, and 2 bases had no gene match. Overall study findings and caveats: In vitro data verified three CMV-associated chains as specific for CMV antigens. Trimming of TCR beta V- and J-genes showed a link, identified in a later analysis, to a missense DCLRE1C variant. Most TCR sequences were uncommon, yet certain public TCRs appeared in many donors. The study reported that TCR beta sequences accurately predicted HLA-A and HLA-B alleles in most subjects.

PCR primers comprised 60 Vbeta and 13 Jbeta primers. Sequencing used immunoSEQ multiplex PCR; TCRdb keeps in-frame clones, though not all of them. The table records approximately 300,000 clones, about 83% of them present only once. Remarks on this clone: Its antigen is not known.

The clonotype comes from a woman in her forties in good health and CMV-seropositive. The specimen sequenced was PBMCs. This rearrangement joins TRBV19 to TRBJ2-2, with TRBD1 matching 7 bases. CDR3 sequence (DNA): TGTGCCAGTAGTATCACAGGGGACGGGGAGCTGTTTTTT. Protein product: CASSITGDGELFF. Full variable domain (rest looked up from reference TRBV19 and TRBJ2-2): DGGITQSPKYLFRKEGQNVTLSCEQNLNHDAMYWYRQDPGQGLRLIYYSQIVNDFQKGDIAEGYSVSREKKESFPLTVTSAQKNPTAFYLCASSITGDGELFFGEGSRLTVL.